This T cell receptor beta chain was documented in a study of T cells after yellow fever vaccination. Notes on the study in general: Repertoires sorted by FACS could include abundant clonotypes that are contaminants from the bulk population.

This clonotype appeared many times. Antigen: not known. TCRdb re-analysed the 5' RACE reads in MiXCR, keeping a single row per CDR3 protein. The sample carries just over 300,000 distinct CDR3 sequences, approximately 3.8% recorded once. From germline, CDR1 is SGHTA and CDR2 FQGNSA. V dropped 6 bases and J dropped 1; count of bases not matched to a gene: 6. This CDR3 contains 16 residues. Sequenced here: PBMCs, sampled on the day of the yellow fever booster vaccination. This receptor was taken from a man younger than 35 who received the YFV17D yellow fever vaccine. J is TRBJ1-6 and V is TRBV7-2; 7 bases match TRBD1. The CDR3, as DNA: TGTGCCAGCAGAGGAGCAGGGGGTTCCTATAATTCACCCCTCCACTTT. It specifies CASRGAGGSYNSPLHF.